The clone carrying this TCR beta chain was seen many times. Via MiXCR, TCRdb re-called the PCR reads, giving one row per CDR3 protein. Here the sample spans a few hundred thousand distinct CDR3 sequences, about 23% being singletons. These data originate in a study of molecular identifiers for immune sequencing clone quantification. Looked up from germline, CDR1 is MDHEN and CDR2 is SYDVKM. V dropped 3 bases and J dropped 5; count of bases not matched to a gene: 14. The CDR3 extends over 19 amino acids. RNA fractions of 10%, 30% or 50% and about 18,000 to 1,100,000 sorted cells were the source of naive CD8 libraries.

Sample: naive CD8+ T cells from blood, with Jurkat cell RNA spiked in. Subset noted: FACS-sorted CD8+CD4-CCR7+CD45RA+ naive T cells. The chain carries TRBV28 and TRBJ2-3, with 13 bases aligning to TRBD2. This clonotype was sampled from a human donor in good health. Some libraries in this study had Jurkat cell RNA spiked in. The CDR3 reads CASSFPSSGLAGVKDTQYF. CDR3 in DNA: TGTGCCAGCAGTTTCCCGAGCTCCGGACTAGCGGGAGTTAAAGATACGCAGTATTTT.